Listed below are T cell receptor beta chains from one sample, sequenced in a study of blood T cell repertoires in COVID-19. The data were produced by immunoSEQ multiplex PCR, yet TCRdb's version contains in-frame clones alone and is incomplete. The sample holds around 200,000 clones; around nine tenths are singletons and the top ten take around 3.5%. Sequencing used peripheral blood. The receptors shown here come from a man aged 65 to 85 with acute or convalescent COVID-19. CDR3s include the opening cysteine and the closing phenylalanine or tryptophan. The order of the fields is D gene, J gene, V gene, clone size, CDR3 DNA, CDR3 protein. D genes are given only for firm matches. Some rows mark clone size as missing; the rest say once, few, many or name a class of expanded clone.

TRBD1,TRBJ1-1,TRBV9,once,TGTGCCAGCAGCGTCCAGGGGGCTGAAGCTTTCTTT,CASSVQGAEAFF
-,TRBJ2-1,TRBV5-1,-,TGCGCCAGCAGCCCGGGACTCCCGTCGAAGGAGCAGTTCTTC,CASSPGLPSKEQFF
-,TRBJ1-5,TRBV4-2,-,TGTGCCAGCAGCCAAGCGCAGGGGAATCAGCCCCAGCATTTT,CASSQAQGNQPQHF
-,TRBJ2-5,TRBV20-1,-,TGCAGTGCGGGAGGTAGAGAGACCCAGTACTTC,CSAGGRETQYF
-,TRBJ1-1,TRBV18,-,TGTGCCAGCTCACCCCCCGGACAATCCCCTGAAGCTTTCTTT,CASSPPGQSPEAFF
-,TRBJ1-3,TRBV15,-,TGTGCCACCAGCGGCTATTCCGACCGGCGGAACACCATATATTTT,CATSGYSDRRNTIYF
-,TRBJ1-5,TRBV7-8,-,TGTGCCAGCAGACCGGGGATAAATCAGCCCCAGCATTTT,CASRPGINQPQHF
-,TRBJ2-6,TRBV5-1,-,TGCGCCAGCAGCTTGGCCGATAGCCCTAGCTCTGGGGCCAACGTCCTGACTTTC,CASSLADSPSSGANVLTF
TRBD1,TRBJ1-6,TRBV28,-,TGTGCCAGCAGCTACTCCGTCCGGGACAGAGATGGAATTAGACCCCTCCACTTT,CASSYSVRDRDGIRPLHF
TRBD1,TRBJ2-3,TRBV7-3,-,TGTGCCAGCAGCTTATCCGCTGGACAGGGGGCAGGAGATACGCAGTATTTT,CASSLSAGQGAGDTQYF
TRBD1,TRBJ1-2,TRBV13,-,TGTGCCAGCACCCAGGGGGCAGGGTCCTATGGCTACACCTTC,CASTQGAGSYGYTF
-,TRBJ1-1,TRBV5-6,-,TGTGCCAGCAGCTTGGTTCGGGTAATGAACACTGAAGCTTTCTTT,CASSLVRVMNTEAFF
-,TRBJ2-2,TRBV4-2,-,TGTGCCAGCAGCCAAGATAATCAGGGGACGAACACCGGGGAGCTGTTTTTT,CASSQDNQGTNTGELFF
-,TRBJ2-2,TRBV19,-,TGTGCCAGTAGCATCTCTGTGTGGAGGGGGGGAAACACCGGGGAGCTGTTTTTT,CASSISVWRGGNTGELFF
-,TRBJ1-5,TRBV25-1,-,TGTGCCAGCAGTGAATATGGGAGACAGGCCAATCAGCCCCAGCATTTT,CASSEYGRQANQPQHF
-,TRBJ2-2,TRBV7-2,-,TGTGCCAGCAGCTTAGCGTTGGGAGGCCCCGGGGAGCTGTTTTTT,CASSLALGGPGELFF
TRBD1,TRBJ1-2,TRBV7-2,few,TGTGCCAGCAGCTTCGTCCCCGGGACAGTAGGCGGCTACACCTTC,CASSFVPGTVGGYTF
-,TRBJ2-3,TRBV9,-,TGTGCCAGCAGCGTCCTCGAGTCAGGGGCTGGTACGCAGTATTTT,CASSVLESGAGTQYF
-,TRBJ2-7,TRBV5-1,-,TGCGCCAGCAGCTTGGAAAGGGAGGACGAGCAGTACTTC,CASSLEREDEQYF
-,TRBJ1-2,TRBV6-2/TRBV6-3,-,TGTGCCAGCAGCCCGCCTCCCGACAGGATGAACTATGGCTACACCTTC,CASSPPPDRMNYGYTF
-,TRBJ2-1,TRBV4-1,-,TGCGCCAGCAGCCCGGGGGAAGGATGGGATGAGCAGTTCTTC,CASSPGEGWDEQFF
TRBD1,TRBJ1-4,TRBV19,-,TGTGCCACAGGGGGACAGAGTAATGAAAAACTGTTTTTT,CATGGQSNEKLFF
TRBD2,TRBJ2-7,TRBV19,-,TGTGCCAGTAGTCTCCGGACTAGCTCGTACGAGCAGTACTTC,CASSLRTSSYEQYF
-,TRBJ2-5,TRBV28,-,TGTGCCAGCAGTGGCCCAAAGCCGGGGGATCAAGAGACCCAGTACTTC,CASSGPKPGDQETQYF
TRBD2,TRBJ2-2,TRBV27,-,TGTGCCAGCAGTTTTATGGTAGCGGGGGGGCTAGGGTCCGGGGAGCTGTTTTTT,CASSFMVAGGLGSGELFF
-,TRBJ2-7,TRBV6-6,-,TGTGCCAGCATCTCGGGAAGTGGGGTCCACGAGCAGTACTTC,CASISGSGVHEQYF
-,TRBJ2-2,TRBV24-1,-,TGTGCCACCAGTGACCCCACCCTGGGAGCGGCCGGGGAGCTGTTTTTT,CATSDPTLGAAGELFF
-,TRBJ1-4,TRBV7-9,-,TGTGCCAGCAGCTTTGGAGACAGGCCTTTTAATGAAAAACTGTTTTTT,CASSFGDRPFNEKLFF
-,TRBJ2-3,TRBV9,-,TGTGCCAGCAGCGTAGGAACTAACACAGATACGCAGTATTTT,CASSVGTNTDTQYF
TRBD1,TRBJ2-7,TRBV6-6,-,TGTGCCAGCAGCCGGACAGGCTTCCTTGAGCAGTACTTC,CASSRTGFLEQYF
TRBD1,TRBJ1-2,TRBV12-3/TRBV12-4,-,TGTGCCAGCAGTTTTGGGACAGGGGAGGGCTACACCTTC,CASSFGTGEGYTF
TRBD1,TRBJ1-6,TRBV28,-,TGTGCCAGCAGCCCGGGGACAGGGGCGAATTCACCCCTCCACTTT,CASSPGTGANSPLHF
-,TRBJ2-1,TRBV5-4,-,TGTGCCAGCAGCCTCCCAGTGCAGGGGAACAATGAGCAGTTCTTC,CASSLPVQGNNEQFF
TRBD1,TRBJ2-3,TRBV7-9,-,TGTGCCAGCAGCATGGACAGGGCCTACACAGATACGCAGTATTTT,CASSMDRAYTDTQYF
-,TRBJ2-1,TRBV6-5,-,TGTGCCAGCAGTTACTCGATAGCTCTCTCCTACAATGAGCAGTTCTTC,CASSYSIALSYNEQFF
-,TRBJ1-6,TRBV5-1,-,TGCGCCAGCAGCTTGGAGGGGAATTCACCCCTCCACTTT,CASSLEGNSPLHF
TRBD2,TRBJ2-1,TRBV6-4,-,TGTGCCAGCAGTTGGCTAGCGGGCGGTGAGCAGTTCTTC,CASSWLAGGEQFF
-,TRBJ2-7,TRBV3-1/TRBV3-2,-,TGTGCCAGCAGCCAAGCGCAGTCCGAGCAGTACTTC,CASSQAQSEQYF
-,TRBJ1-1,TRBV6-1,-,TGTGCCAGCAGTGAAATACAGGGCTACACTGAAGCTTTCTTT,CASSEIQGYTEAFF
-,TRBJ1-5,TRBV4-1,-,TGCGCCAGCAGCCAAGACGGGACACTACACCAGCCCCAGCATTTT,CASSQDGTLHQPQHF
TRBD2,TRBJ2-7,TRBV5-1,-,TGCGCCAGCAGCGATACTAGCGGGAGCTACGAGCAGTACTTC,CASSDTSGSYEQYF
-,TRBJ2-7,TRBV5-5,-,TGTGCCAGCAGCTCGAGTCCGGGGAGCTACGAGCAGTACTTC,CASSSSPGSYEQYF
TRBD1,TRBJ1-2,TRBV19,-,TGTGCCAGTAGCCGACAGGGGGACGCTTTTGGCTACACCTTC,CASSRQGDAFGYTF
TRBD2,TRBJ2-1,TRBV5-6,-,TGTGCCAGCAGCTTGGGGCTAGCGGGAGGACTTTCGGGGAATGAGCAGTTCTTC,CASSLGLAGGLSGNEQFF
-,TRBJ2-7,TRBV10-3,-,TGTGCCATCAATCCCGGGAATCCCTCCTACGAGCAGTACTTC,CAINPGNPSYEQYF
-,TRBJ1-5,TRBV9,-,-,CASSVGPGNQPQHF
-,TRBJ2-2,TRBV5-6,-,TGTGCCAGCAGCTTGGGTCAGACCGGGGAGCTGTTTTTT,CASSLGQTGELFF
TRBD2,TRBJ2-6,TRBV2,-,TGTGCCAGCACGCGGGAGTCTGGGGCCAACGTCCTGACTTTC,CASTRESGANVLTF
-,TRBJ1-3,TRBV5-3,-,TGTGCCAGGCTATCCCTCTCTGGAAACACCATATATTTT,CARLSLSGNTIYF
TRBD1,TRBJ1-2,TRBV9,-,TGTGCCAGCAGCGTCAGTAGGGGGACAGGGTTGGTAGAAGGCTACACCTTC,CASSVSRGTGLVEGYTF
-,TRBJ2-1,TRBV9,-,TGTGCCAGCAGCGCCAGTACCCAAACTGAGCAGTTCTTC,CASSASTQTEQFF
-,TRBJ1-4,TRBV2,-,TGTGCCAGCAGGGGGATACAGGGAACTAATGAAAAACTGTTTTTT,CASRGIQGTNEKLFF
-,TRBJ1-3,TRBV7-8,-,TGTGCCAGCAGCCGCCGGGGCTCTGGAAACACCATATATTTT,CASSRRGSGNTIYF
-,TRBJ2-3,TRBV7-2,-,TGTGCCAGCAGCCCTGCACAGGTTGGTACGCAGTATTTT,CASSPAQVGTQYF
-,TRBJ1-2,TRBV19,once,TGTGCCAGTAGTATAGTCGACATCGCCCATGGCTACACCTTC,CASSIVDIAHGYTF